The T cell receptor (beta chain) described here comes from a study of cytomegalovirus exposure and HLA in healthy donors. It was with 60 Vbeta and 13 Jbeta primers that the PCR ran. Some clones are missing from TCRdb's copy, which holds only in-frame ones; the method was immunoSEQ multiplex PCR. The table records about 160,000 clones, around 72% of them present only once. V lost 1 base and J lost 4; bases outside the gene matches: 6. The CDR3 extends over 16 amino acids. The germline V gene has CDR1 SGHRS and CDR2 YFSETQ. Sequenced: PBMCs. The chain couples TRBV5-1 to TRBJ2-5; 11 positions match TRBD2. The TCR comes from a man aged 50 to 59 in good health and CMV-seronegative. The CDR3 sequence: CASSLNSGGAAETQYF. CDR3 nucleotides: TGCGCCAGCAGCTTGAATAGCGGGGGGGCCGCAGAGACCCAGTACTTC.